The 5 T cell receptor beta chains in this list originate from one sample, sequenced in a study of blood T cell repertoires in COVID-19. Assay used: immunoSEQ multiplex PCR; TCRdb lists only in-frame clones, some missing. The data show 280,000 or so clones, with about 85% seen just once and about 2.5% held by the top ten. Sequences were obtained from PBMCs or T cells enriched from blood (not recorded which). The receptors were gathered from a woman aged 50 to 65 who had recovered from COVID-19.

The J gene is TRBJ2-2, the V gene TRBV27, with 7 bases lining up with TRBD2. The CDR3 has 14 amino acids. Losses at the gene ends were 7 bases for V and 9 bases for J; bases not matched to a gene: 11. CDR1 is MNHEY and CDR2 is SMNVEV in the germline V gene (reference sequence). In DNA form, the CDR3 reads TGTGCCAGCACCCCGCGCGGGGGAGGGAGGGAGCTGTTTTTT. Translated, it gives CASTPRGGGRELFF.

The rearrangement uses TRBV19 and TRBJ2-2; D is perhaps TRBD1 (5 bases). The V end was cut by 7 bases, the J end by 1 base, with 10 bases between. The CDR3 covers 14 residues. Germline CDR1 and CDR2: LNHDA and SQIVND (reference sequence). The CDR3: CASTRQWNTGELFF. The CDR3 DNA reads as TGTGCCAGTACGAGACAGTGGAACACCGGGGAGCTGTTTTTT.

This chain connects TRBV5-4 to TRBJ1-2, with 9 bases aligning to TRBD1. Germline assignment: CDR1 SGHNT and CDR2 YYREEE (reference sequence). CDR3 length: 14 residues. V shed 4 bases, J shed 8 bases, and the junction held 9 bases outside the gene matches. The CDR3 region is CASSRGGQGSGYTF. The CDR3 DNA follows: TGTGCCAGCAGCAGGGGGGGACAGGGATCCGGCTACACCTTC.

This chain uses TRBV5-6 with TRBJ2-7; tentatively, D is TRBD2 (6 bases). This CDR3 region has 13 residues. V was shortened by 4 bases and J by 6 bases, with 14 bases between the two germline ends. Germline assignment: CDR1 SGHDT and CDR2 YYEEEE. In nucleotides, the CDR3 is TGTGCCAGCAGCCTCGTGGAGGGCGGCGAGCAGTACTTC. Residues: CASSLVEGGEQYF.

The rearrangement links TRBV6-2 or TRBV6-3 to TRBJ2-7, with D possibly being TRBD1 (5 bases). The germline V gene encodes CDR1 MNHEY and CDR2 SVGEGT. The length of the CDR3 is 15 residues. V lost 4 bases to trimming and J lost 1 base, with 14 bases between them. The CDR3 nucleotides read TGTGCCAGCAGTTTCACGGACACCGAGTCCTACGAGCAGTACTTC. Encoded protein: CASSFTDTESYEQYF.